Detailed here is one T cell receptor beta chain. Measured with immunoSEQ multiplex PCR; TCRdb has only the in-frame clones, and not every one. The repertoire holds over 250,000 clones, approximately 91% seen once, with around 1% in the top ten. The entry originates in a study of blood T cell repertoires in COVID-19. Across the study: The United States, Italy and Spain supplied acute and convalescent COVID-19 samples.

The V gene's germline CDR1 is LNHDA and CDR2 SQIVND (reference sequence). Between the trimmed V and J ends, which lost 7 bases and 7 bases, there was a span of 17 bases. The length of the CDR3 is 15 residues. Sequencing was performed on PBMCs or T cells enriched from blood (not recorded which). The source is a woman aged 25 to 45 who had recovered from COVID-19. The chain carries TRBV19 and TRBJ1-6; the D gene is possibly TRBD1 (5 bases). CDR3 nucleotide sequence: TGTGCCAGTACCCTTGGCCGGGGGGGGAATTCACCCCTCCACTTT. Its protein is CASTLGRGGNSPLHF.